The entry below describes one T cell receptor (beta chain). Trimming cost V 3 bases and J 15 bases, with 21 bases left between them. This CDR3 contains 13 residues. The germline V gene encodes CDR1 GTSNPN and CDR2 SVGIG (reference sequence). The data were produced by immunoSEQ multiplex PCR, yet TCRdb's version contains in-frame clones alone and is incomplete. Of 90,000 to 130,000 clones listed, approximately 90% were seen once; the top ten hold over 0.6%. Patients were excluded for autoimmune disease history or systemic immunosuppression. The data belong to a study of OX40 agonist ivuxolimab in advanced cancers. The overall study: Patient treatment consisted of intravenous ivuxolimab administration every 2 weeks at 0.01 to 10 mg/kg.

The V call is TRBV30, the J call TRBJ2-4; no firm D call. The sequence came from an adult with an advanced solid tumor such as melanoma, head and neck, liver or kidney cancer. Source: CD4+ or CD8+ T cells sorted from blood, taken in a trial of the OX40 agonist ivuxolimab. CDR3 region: CAWRGPAPGPVYF. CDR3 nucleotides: TGTGCCTGGAGAGGCCCCGCCCCAGGCCCTGTGTACTTC.